The clone carrying this T cell receptor (beta chain) was recorded a few times. This specimen comes from a study of neoadjuvant anti-PD-1 for oral cavity cancer. This CDR3 has 13 residues. Trimming left V 6 bases short and J 3 bases short, with 8 bases between. Germline V gene data show CDR1 as MNHEY and CDR2 as SVGAGI. Time point described: after neoadjuvant nivolumab, at surgical resection. Patients were newly diagnosed with stage II-IVA oral cavity squamous cell carcinoma without prior systemic or radiation treatment. The repertoire was sequenced with immunoSEQ multiplex PCR; TCRdb's copy has only in-frame clones and lacks some. The data contain 30,000 or so clones, almost 80% of them singletons.

The clonotype originates from a person aged 35 to 85 with oral cavity squamous cell carcinoma. This chain uses TRBV6-5 with TRBJ1-4; unclear D gene. Sequenced here: PBMCs, sampled after nivolumab (anti-PD-1) treatment. This chain's CDR3 is CASRSLANEKLFF. In DNA, the CDR3 is TGTGCCAGCAGATCCCTGGCTAATGAAAAACTGTTTTTT.